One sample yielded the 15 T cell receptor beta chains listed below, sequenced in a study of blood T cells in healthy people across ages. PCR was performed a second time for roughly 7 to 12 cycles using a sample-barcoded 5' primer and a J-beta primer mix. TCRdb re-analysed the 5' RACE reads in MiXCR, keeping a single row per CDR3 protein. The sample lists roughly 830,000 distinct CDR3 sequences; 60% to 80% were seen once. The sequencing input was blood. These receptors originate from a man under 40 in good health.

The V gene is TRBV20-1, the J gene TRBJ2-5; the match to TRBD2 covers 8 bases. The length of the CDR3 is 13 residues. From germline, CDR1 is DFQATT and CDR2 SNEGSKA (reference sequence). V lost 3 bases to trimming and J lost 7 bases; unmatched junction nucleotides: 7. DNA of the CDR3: TGCAGTGCTAGGAGCGGGGGTGGGGGGACCCAGTACTTC. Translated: CSARSGGGGTQYF.

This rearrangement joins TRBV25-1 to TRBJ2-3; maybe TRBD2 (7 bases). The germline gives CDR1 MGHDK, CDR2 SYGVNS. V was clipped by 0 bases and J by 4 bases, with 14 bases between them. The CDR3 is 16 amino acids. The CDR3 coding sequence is TGTGCCAGCAGTGAATACGGACGCGGGGGCGCAGATACGCAGTATTTT. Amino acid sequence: CASSEYGRGGADTQYF.

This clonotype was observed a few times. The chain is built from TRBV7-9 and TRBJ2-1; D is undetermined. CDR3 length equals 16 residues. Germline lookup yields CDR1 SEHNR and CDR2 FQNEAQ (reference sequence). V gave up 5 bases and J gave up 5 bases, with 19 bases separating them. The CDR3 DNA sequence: TGTGCCAGCAGCCAACAAGCAGCTACAGAGGACAATGAGCAGTTCTTC. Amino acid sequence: CASSQQAATEDNEQFF.

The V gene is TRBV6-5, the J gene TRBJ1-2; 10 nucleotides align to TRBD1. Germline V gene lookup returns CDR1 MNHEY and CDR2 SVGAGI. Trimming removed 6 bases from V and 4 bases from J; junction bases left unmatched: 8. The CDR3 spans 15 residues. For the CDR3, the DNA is TGTGCCAGCAGGGACAGGGGGGCGCGAAGCTATGGCTACACCTTC. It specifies CASRDRGARSYGYTF.

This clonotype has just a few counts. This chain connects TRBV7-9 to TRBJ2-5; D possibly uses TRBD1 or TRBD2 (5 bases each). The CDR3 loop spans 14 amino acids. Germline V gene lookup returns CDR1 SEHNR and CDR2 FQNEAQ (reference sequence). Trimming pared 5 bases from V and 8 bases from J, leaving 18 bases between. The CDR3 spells CASSDSNKEETQYF. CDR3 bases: TGTGCCAGCAGCGACAGTAACAAGGAGGAAACCCAGTACTTC.

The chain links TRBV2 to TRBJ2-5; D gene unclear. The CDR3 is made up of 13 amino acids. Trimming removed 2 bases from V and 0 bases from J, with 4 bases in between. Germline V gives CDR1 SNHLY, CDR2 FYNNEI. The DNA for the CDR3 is TGTGCCAGCAGTGAAAACTACCAAGAGACCCAGTACTTC. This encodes CASSENYQETQYF.

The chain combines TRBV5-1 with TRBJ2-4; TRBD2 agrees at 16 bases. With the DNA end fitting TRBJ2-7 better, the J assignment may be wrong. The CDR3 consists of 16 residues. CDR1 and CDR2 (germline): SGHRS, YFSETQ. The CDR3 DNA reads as TGCGCCAGCAGCCTCGGGACTAGCGGGGGGGTGGACGAGCAGTACTTC. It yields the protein CASSLGTSGGVDEQYF.

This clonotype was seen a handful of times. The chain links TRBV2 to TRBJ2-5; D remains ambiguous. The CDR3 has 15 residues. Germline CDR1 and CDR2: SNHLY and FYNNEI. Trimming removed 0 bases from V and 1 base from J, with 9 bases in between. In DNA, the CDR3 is TGTGCCAGCAGTGAAGCCAGACCACTCCAAGAGACCCAGTACTTC. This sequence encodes CASSEARPLQETQYF.

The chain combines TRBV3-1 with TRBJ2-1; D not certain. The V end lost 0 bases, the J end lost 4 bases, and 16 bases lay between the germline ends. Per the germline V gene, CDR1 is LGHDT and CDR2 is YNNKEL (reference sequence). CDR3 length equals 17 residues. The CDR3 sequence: CASSQEIGQAGYNEQFF. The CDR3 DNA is TGTGCCAGCAGCCAAGAAATCGGCCAAGCTGGGTACAATGAGCAGTTCTTC.

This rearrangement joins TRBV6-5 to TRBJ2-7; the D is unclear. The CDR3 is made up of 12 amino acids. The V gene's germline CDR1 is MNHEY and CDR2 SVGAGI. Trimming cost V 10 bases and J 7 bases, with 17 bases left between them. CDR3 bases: TGTGCCACTACAGTTAGTGTGTATGAGCAGTACTTC. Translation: CATTVSVYEQYF.

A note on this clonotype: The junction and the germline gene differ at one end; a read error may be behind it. The DNA for the CDR3 is TGCGCCAGCAGCCAAGAGGGCGGGACCTATGAGCAGTACTTC. Protein sequence: CASSQEGGTYEQYF. This sequence joins TRBV4-1 and TRBJ2-7; D might be TRBD2 (6 bases). The length of the CDR3 is 14 residues. From germline, CDR1 is MGHRA and CDR2 YSYEKL.

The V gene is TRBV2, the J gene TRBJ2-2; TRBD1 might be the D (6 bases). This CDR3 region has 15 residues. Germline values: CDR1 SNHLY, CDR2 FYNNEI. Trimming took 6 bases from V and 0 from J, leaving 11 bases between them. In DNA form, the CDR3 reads TGTGCCAGCAGAGAGACAGGACCGAACACCGGGGAGCTGTTTTTT. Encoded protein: CASRETGPNTGELFF.

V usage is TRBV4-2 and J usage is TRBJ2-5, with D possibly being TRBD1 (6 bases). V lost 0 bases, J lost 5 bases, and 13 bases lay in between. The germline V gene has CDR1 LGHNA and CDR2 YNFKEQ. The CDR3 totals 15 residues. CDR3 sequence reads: CASSQDGGQEETQYF. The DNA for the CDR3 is TGTGCCAGCAGCCAAGATGGGGGCCAGGAGGAGACCCAGTACTTC.

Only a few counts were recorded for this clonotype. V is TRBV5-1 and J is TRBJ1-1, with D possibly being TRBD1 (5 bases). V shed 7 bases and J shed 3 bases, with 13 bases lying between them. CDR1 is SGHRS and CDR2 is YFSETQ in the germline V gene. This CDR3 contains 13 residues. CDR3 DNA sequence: TGCGCCAGCGGTCCGGGACTAGACACTGAAGCTTTCTTT. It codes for CASGPGLDTEAFF.

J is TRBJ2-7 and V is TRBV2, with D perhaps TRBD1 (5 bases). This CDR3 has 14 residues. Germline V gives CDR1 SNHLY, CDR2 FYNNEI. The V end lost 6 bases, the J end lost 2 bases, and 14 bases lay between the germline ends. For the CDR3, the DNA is TGTGCCAGCAGCGACAGCCCCGGAGCCTACGAGCAGTACTTC. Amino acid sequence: CASSDSPGAYEQYF.